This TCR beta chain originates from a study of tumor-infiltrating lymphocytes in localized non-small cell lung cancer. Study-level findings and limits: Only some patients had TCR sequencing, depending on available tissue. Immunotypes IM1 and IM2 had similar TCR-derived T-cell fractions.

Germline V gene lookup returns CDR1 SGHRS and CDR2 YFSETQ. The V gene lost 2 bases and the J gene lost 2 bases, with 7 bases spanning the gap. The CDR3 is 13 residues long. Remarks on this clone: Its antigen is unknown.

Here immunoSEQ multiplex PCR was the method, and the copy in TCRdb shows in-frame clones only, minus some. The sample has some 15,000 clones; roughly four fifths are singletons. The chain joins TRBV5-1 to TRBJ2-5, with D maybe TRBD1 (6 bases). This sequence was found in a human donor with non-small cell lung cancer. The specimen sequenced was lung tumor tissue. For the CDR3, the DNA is TGCGCCAGCAGCTTCGGACAGCAAGAGACCCAGTACTTC. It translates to CASSFGQQETQYF.